One and the same sample provided the 9 T cell receptor beta chains below, sequenced in a study of regulatory T cells in long-lasting Graves disease (dated by TCRdb to about 2021). In the paper's terms, the time point label means: newly diagnosed GD, antithyroid drugs for less than 3 months. For both TCR sequencing and RNA sequencing, RNA was extracted from PBMCs using TRIzol. The library was generated by multiplex PCR. The sequencing machine was an Illumina HiSeq 4000. TCR beta libraries were built with iRepertoire HTBI primers and Arm-PCR amplification of CDR3 regions. TCRdb's own reprocessing of the public reads used fastp at Q25 and MiXCR and kept productive beta chains. Rows matching on CDR3 protein sequence are summarized as one entry with the most common DNA and genes. Recorded for this sample are around 480,000 distinct CDR3 sequences; around 16% of them occurred a single time. Just under 25% of the sample rests with the top ten.

The same data also contributed to another study, on T cells in Graves' hyperthyroidism and ophthalmopathy.

This material consisted of peripheral blood mononuclear cells (PBMCs), taken at new diagnosis, from a patient treated with antithyroid drugs. All receptors come from a woman aged 35-65 years with Graves disease. Donor details come from another sample of the same person, matched by shared clones.

This clonotype was recorded once. A read error is likely here: a far larger clone is one base away. The chain couples TRBV18 to TRBJ2-1; possible D gene TRBD1, 5 bases. This CDR3 is built from 12 residues. Trimming took 4 bases from V and 5 from J, leaving 6 bases between them. Germline CDR1 is KGHSH and CDR2 is LQKENI. Written as DNA, the CDR3 is TGTGCCAGCTCACAGGGGAACAATGAGCAGTTCTTC. Amino acids: CASSQGNNEQFF.

A remark on this clonotype: This may come from a read error, since a much larger clone is one base off. No conserved phenylalanine or tryptophan is present at the end of the CDR3, so a read error is the likely explanation. This sequence joins TRBV12-3 or TRBV12-4 and TRBJ1-1; the D is unclear. Trimming removed 3 bases from V and 1 base from J, with 9 bases in between. This CDR3 comprises 14 residues. The CDR3 DNA reads as TGTGCCAGCAGTTTTTCTTTGACGAACACTGAAGCTTTCTTA. Translating it yields CASSFSLTNTEAFL.

The chain couples TRBV15 to TRBJ1-2, with D perhaps matching TRBD1 (5 bases). The CDR3 length is 15 residues. The V gene lost 1 base and the J gene lost 5 bases, with 14 bases spanning the gap. CDR1 and CDR2 from the germline V gene are LNHNV and YYDKDF (reference sequence). This CDR3 is CATSRGGTGAYGYTF. The CDR3 bases are TGTGCCACCAGCAGAGGCGGGACGGGTGCTTATGGCTACACCTTC.

This clonotype was counted only a few times. V usage is TRBV7-3 and J usage is TRBJ1-5, with TRBD1 matching over 9 bases. The CDR3 is 21 residues long. Germline V gene sequence: CDR1 SGHTA, CDR2 FQGTGA. Unmatched junction bases numbered 23, after V lost 5 bases and J lost 3 bases. The chain's CDR3 is CASSPPMAQGASPILNQPQHF. Here the CDR3 DNA reads TGTGCCAGCAGCCCTCCAATGGCACAGGGGGCCTCTCCTATTCTCAATCAGCCCCAGCATTTT.

The chain has TRBV3-1 and TRBJ1-6, with 8 nucleotides matching TRBD1. This CDR3 region has 16 residues. Germline loops: CDR1 LGHDT, CDR2 YNNKEL (reference sequence). Trimming took 4 bases from V and 8 from J; bases not matched to a gene: 10. The DNA for the CDR3 is TGTGCCAGCAGCCGTACAGGGGGTCCCTTAGATTCACCCCTCCACTTT. This encodes CASSRTGGPLDSPLHF.

This clonotype showed up just a few times. The J gene is TRBJ1-4, the V gene TRBV10-3, with D hard to call. The V end lost 11 bases, the J end lost 7 bases, and 17 bases lay between the germline ends. There are 13 residues in the CDR3. Germline values: CDR1 ENHRY, CDR2 SYGVKD. The CDR3 protein is CASTGGLGEKLFF. In DNA form, the CDR3 reads TGTGCCTCTACGGGCGGCCTAGGTGAAAAACTGTTTTTT.

The V call is TRBV6-1, the J call TRBJ1-1; D is unclear. The CDR3 length is 14 residues. Germline V gene data show CDR1 as MNHNS and CDR2 as SASEGT. The germline V and J ends were trimmed by 7 bases and 1 base, with 13 bases remaining between them. CDR3 amino acids: CASTQRGRNTEAFF. The CDR3, as DNA: TGTGCCAGCACCCAAAGAGGCAGGAACACTGAAGCTTTCTTT.

In this sample, this clonotype turned up many times. The rearrangement uses TRBV2 and TRBJ1-1; 7 positions agree with TRBD1. This CDR3 contains 14 residues. Unmatched junction bases numbered 6, after V lost 8 bases and J lost 0 bases. The germline V gene has CDR1 SNHLY and CDR2 FYNNEI. The CDR3 DNA sequence: TGTGCCAGCTCGGAACAGGGGTTGAACACTGAAGCTTTCTTT. It translates to CASSEQGLNTEAFF.

V is TRBV5-4 and J is TRBJ1-5; 8 bases align to TRBD1. There are 13 residues in the CDR3. Germline V gene lookup returns CDR1 SGHNT and CDR2 YYREEE (reference sequence). J gave up 5 bases and V 7 bases, and 5 bases lay outside the gene matches. The CDR3 nucleotides read TGTGCCAGCTCACAGGGGGAAGATCAGCCCCAGCATTTT. Amino acid sequence: CASSQGEDQPQHF.